A single sample is the source of the 25 T cell receptor beta chains below, sequenced in a study of shared clonotypes between healthy human individuals. Clones were read by immunoSEQ multiplex PCR, and TCRdb kept only the in-frame ones, dropping some. The sample gives about 1,900,000 clones, about 95% of which show up once; approximately 1.2% is in the top ten. Terminally differentiated effector memory CD45RA+ cells were left out of the naive CD8 fraction, which was CD45RO-negative and positively selected for CCR7. Sequenced sample: naive CD8+ T cells sorted from blood. The source of these receptors is a man between 18 and 29 years old in good health.

The rearrangement links TRBV5-1 to TRBJ2-7, with 7 positions matching TRBD1. Germline CDR1 and CDR2: SGHRS and YFSETQ. V trimming: 4 bases; J trimming: 1 base; junction bases outside the gene matches: 5. The length of the CDR3 is 14 residues. CDR3 sequence: CASSLRGQSYEQYF. The CDR3 nucleotides are TGCGCCAGCAGCCTAAGGGGACAGTCCTACGAGCAGTACTTC.

The chain recombines TRBV7-8 with TRBJ2-3; TRBD2 matches at 9 bases. Germline V CDR1 and CDR2: SGHVS, FQNEAQ. The ends lost 4 bases at V and 4 bases at J; junction bases unmatched: 9. This CDR3 comprises 16 residues. The CDR3 region has the DNA TGTGCCAGCAGCTCCGGGCTAGCGGGATACCCAGATACGCAGTATTTT. It codes for CASSSGLAGYPDTQYF.

This rearrangement joins TRBV27 to TRBJ2-1, with a weak D call TRBD1 (5 bases). Trimming removed 6 bases at V and 4 bases at J, with 10 bases between. Germline V gives CDR1 MNHEY, CDR2 SMNVEV (reference sequence). The CDR3 is made up of 13 amino acids. CDR3 bases: TGTGCCAGCAGAACGACAGATTACAATGAGCAGTTCTTC. Its protein product is CASRTTDYNEQFF.

The chain uses TRBV7-2 and TRBJ2-7, with D maybe TRBD2 (6 bases). CDR3 length equals 15 residues. Trimming left V 1 base short and J 4 bases short, with 14 bases between. The germline CDR1 and CDR2 sequences are SGHTA and FQGNSA. CDR3 DNA sequence: TGTGCCAGCAGCTTAGAAGTAGCGGAATATTACGAGCAGTACTTC. This gives the protein CASSLEVAEYYEQYF.

This clone was detected once. The genes are TRBV6-5 and TRBJ1-4, with 7 bases fitting TRBD1. Unmatched junction bases numbered 11, after V lost 4 bases and J lost 6 bases. The CDR3 is made up of 16 amino acids. Germline assignment: CDR1 MNHEY and CDR2 SVGAGI. CDR3 nucleotide sequence: TGTGCCAGCAGTTCTATATTCGGGACAGTGGATGAAAAACTGTTTTTT. Its protein is CASSSIFGTVDEKLFF.

The chain uses TRBV14 and TRBJ2-1, with 7 bases aligning to TRBD2. CDR3 size: 19 residues. Losses at the gene ends were 0 bases for V and 0 bases for J; bases not matched to a gene: 11. Germline CDR1 reads SGHDN; CDR2 reads FVKESK. The chain's CDR3 is CASSQDKAGRVFSYNEQFF. For the CDR3, the DNA is TGTGCCAGCAGCCAAGATAAGGCGGGGAGGGTCTTCTCCTACAATGAGCAGTTCTTC. The full variable domain, rest sourced from reference TRBV14 and TRBJ2-1, is EAGVTQFPSHSVIEKGQTVTLRCDPISGHDNLYWYRRVMGKEIKFLLHFVKESKQDESGMPNNRFLAERTGGTYSTLKVQPAELEDSGVYFCASSQDKAGRVFSYNEQFFGPGTRLTVL.

This rearrangement joins TRBV4-1 to TRBJ2-3; TRBD2 matches 10 bases. This CDR3 contains 15 residues. V was clipped by 2 bases and J by 2 bases; unmatched bases: 1. Per the germline V gene, CDR1 is MGHRA and CDR2 is YSYEKL. The CDR3 reads CASSQLAGDTDTQYF. Written as DNA, the CDR3 is TGCGCCAGCAGCCAACTAGCGGGGGACACAGATACGCAGTATTTT.

The chain carries TRBV10-2 and TRBJ2-5; 11 nucleotides line up with TRBD1. This CDR3 is built from 16 residues. CDR1 is WSHSY, CDR2 SAAADI, per germline. Trimming removed 0 bases from V and 3 bases from J; junction bases left unmatched: 3. DNA for the CDR3: TGCGCCAGCAGTGAGTCGCCGGGACAGGGGGAAGAGACCCAGTACTTC. Translated, it gives CASSESPGQGEETQYF.

V usage is TRBV28 and J usage is TRBJ1-2; D is unresolved. The CDR3 totals 13 residues. Trimming stripped 2 bases from V and 4 bases from J, with 8 bases between. Germline lookup yields CDR1 MDHEN and CDR2 SYDVKM. The CDR3 DNA reads as TGTGCCAGCAGTTTAGGGCAGAGCTATGGCTACACCTTC. Its translation is CASSLGQSYGYTF.

This chain joins TRBV10-3 and TRBJ1-6, with 8 bases matching TRBD1. Germline V CDR1 and CDR2: ENHRY, SYGVKD. V trimming: 0 bases; J trimming: 10 bases; junction bases outside the gene matches: 2. This CDR3 is built from 14 residues. This chain's CDR3 is CAISESGQVSPLHF. The CDR3 DNA reads TGTGCCATCAGTGAGTCGGGACAGGTATCACCCCTCCACTTT.

J is TRBJ2-5 and V is TRBV7-2, with D uncertain. The CDR3 is 15 amino acids. The V and J ends lost 1 base and 1 base respectively, with 10 bases between them. Germline values: CDR1 SGHTA, CDR2 FQGNSA. The CDR3: CASSLDGRLQETQYF. DNA of the CDR3: TGTGCCAGCAGCTTAGACGGGCGGCTCCAAGAGACCCAGTACTTC.

The chain is built from TRBV7-9 and TRBJ2-2; D may match TRBD1 or TRBD2 (5 bases each). V dropped 8 bases and J dropped 5 bases, with 15 bases sitting between them. The CDR3 consists of 14 residues. The germline V gene encodes CDR1 SEHNR and CDR2 FQNEAQ (reference sequence). For the CDR3, the DNA is TGTGCCAGCTCCCGCGTTGGGGGTACCGGGGAGCTGTTTTTT. It is translated as CASSRVGGTGELFF.

This chain connects TRBV7-9 to TRBJ1-5; D gene ambiguous. V was shortened by 1 base and J by 8 bases, with 6 bases between the two germline ends. The CDR3 extends over 12 amino acids. Germline CDR1 SEHNR, CDR2 FQNEAQ (reference sequence). CDR3 in amino acids: CASSLGGEPQHF. Here the CDR3 DNA reads TGTGCCAGCAGCTTAGGTGGTGAGCCCCAGCATTTT.

The chain has TRBV5-6 and TRBJ2-7; 10 bases align to TRBD1. CDR3 length: 14 residues. V shed 4 bases, J shed 7 bases, and the junction held 8 bases outside the gene matches. Germline loops: CDR1 SGHDT, CDR2 YYEEEE. CDR3 nucleotides: TGTGCCAGCAGCGGGCCGGGACAGGGGTTAGAGCAGTACTTC. It codes for CASSGPGQGLEQYF.

The chain employs TRBV11-2 and TRBJ1-1; a possible D gene is TRBD1 (6 bases). Trimming removed 4 bases at V and 1 base at J, with 10 bases between. Germline loops: CDR1 SGHAT, CDR2 FQNNGV. The CDR3 sequence is 14 residues long. The CDR3 protein is CASSWTEGNTEAFF. CDR3 sequence (DNA): TGTGCCAGCAGCTGGACAGAGGGGAACACTGAAGCTTTCTTT.

This clone was seen only once. V usage is TRBV4-1 and J usage is TRBJ1-5, with D tentatively TRBD1 (6 bases). This CDR3 has 16 residues. Trimming removed 0 bases at V and 4 bases at J, with 13 bases between. From germline, CDR1 is MGHRA and CDR2 YSYEKL. DNA of the CDR3: TGCGCCAGCAGCCAAGATCCAGGGGAATCTAATCAGCCCCAGCATTTT. This encodes CASSQDPGESNQPQHF.

The chain couples TRBV6-1 to TRBJ1-2, with a tentative D call TRBD1 (6 bases). The CDR3 has 15 residues. Germline V CDR1 and CDR2: MNHNS, SASEGT. The V end lost 3 bases, the J end lost 3 bases, and 14 bases lay between the germline ends. CDR3 sequence (DNA): TGTGCCAGCAGTGACTTCCTCAGGGGAGACTATGGCTACACCTTC. Translation: CASSDFLRGDYGYTF.

This sequence joins TRBV7-9 and TRBJ2-7; D remains unclear. CDR1 SEHNR and CDR2 FQNEAQ come from the germline V gene (reference sequence). Trimming removed 4 bases from V and 5 bases from J, with 9 bases in between. The CDR3 is 12 amino acids. CDR3 residues: CASSSLHHEQYF. The CDR3 DNA sequence: TGTGCCAGCAGCTCCCTGCATCACGAGCAGTACTTC. Based on the CDR3 plus reference TRBV7-9 and TRBJ2-7, the full variable domain is DTGVSQNPRHKITKRGQNVTFRCDPISEHNRLYWYRQTLGQGPEFLTYFQNEAQLEKSRLLSDRFSAERPKGSFSTLEIQRTEQGDSAMYLCASSSLHHEQYFGPGTRLTVT.

The chain joins TRBV5-4 to TRBJ2-7, with 7 bases identical to TRBD1. The CDR3 has 13 residues. Germline trimming cut 4 bases from V and 4 bases from J; bases unmatched to any gene: 5. CDR1 and CDR2 from the germline V gene are SGHNT and YYREEE (reference sequence). CDR3 protein: CASSPNRGYEQYF. The CDR3 coding sequence is TGTGCCAGCAGCCCGAACAGGGGTTACGAGCAGTACTTC.

The chain carries TRBV6-1 and TRBJ2-7, with D unclear. CDR3 size: 14 residues. V was pared by 1 base and J by 3 bases, with 10 bases between. Germline V CDR1 and CDR2: MNHNS, SASEGT. CDR3 DNA sequence: TGTGCCAGCAGTGAAGGGGGATTTCACTACGAGCAGTACTTC. Amino acids: CASSEGGFHYEQYF.

CDR3 nucleotide sequence: TGTGCCTGGAGTAGACCGGGAGCCAAAGAGACCCAGTACTTC. It specifies CAWSRPGAKETQYF. The chain uses TRBV30 and TRBJ2-5, with D tentatively TRBD2 (6 bases). V was clipped by 2 bases and J by 3 bases, with 13 bases between them. The germline V gene has CDR1 GTSNPN and CDR2 SVGIG (reference sequence). There are 14 residues in the CDR3.

The chain uses TRBV10-3 and TRBJ2-5, with no clear D. The CDR3 covers 12 residues. CDR1 ENHRY and CDR2 SYGVKD come from the germline V gene. V lost 5 bases and J 2 bases, leaving 6 bases between the germline ends. CDR3 loop: CAISSSQETQYF. The CDR3 nucleotides read TGTGCCATCAGTTCTAGTCAAGAGACCCAGTACTTC.

The chain carries TRBV19 and TRBJ2-1, with D perhaps matching TRBD2 (5 bases). This CDR3 region has 15 residues. Germline V gives CDR1 LNHDA, CDR2 SQIVND (reference sequence). Trimming left V 7 bases short and J 8 bases short, with 21 bases between. The CDR3 region has the DNA TGTGCCAGTACCTCAAGCCCGGGGATTAGCGATGAGCAGTTCTTC. This translates into CASTSSPGISDEQFF.

Remarks on this clone: Additional DNA sequences in this sample encode the identical CDR3. The chain links TRBV27 to TRBJ2-3, with 7 bases identical to TRBD1. The V segment lost 1 base and the J segment 0 bases; nucleotides outside the gene matches: 7. The germline V gene encodes CDR1 MNHEY and CDR2 SMNVEV (reference sequence). The length of the CDR3 is 17 residues. As DNA, the CDR3 is TGTGCCAGCAGTTTATGGGCAGGGGGTGGTAGCACAGATACGCAGTATTTT. This translates into CASSLWAGGGSTDTQYF.

This chain connects TRBV11-2 to TRBJ2-3, with 8 bases fitting TRBD1. In germline, CDR1 is SGHAT, CDR2 FQNNGV. The CDR3 has 14 residues. The CDR3 DNA sequence: TGTTTATCTTCAGGGGGCCAAGGGGCAGATACGCAGTATTTT. It codes for CLSSGGQGADTQYF.